The rows below give T cell receptor beta chains drawn from one sample of a study of graft-versus-host responses after intestinal transplantation. The table came from immunoSEQ multiplex PCR; TCRdb's copy has only in-frame clones and leaves some out. The sample lists roughly 5,000 clones, about a quarter occurring once. Source: alloreactive CD8+ T cells from a mixed lymphocyte reaction culture, taken before intestinal transplant. All receptors derive from a human patient who received an intestinal transplant. Each CDR3 is given with its conserved first and last residue. D genes are given only for firm matches. Clone size is shown for a subset of rows, as once, few, many or a class of expanded clone.

v_call: TRBV2
d_call: .
clone_size: few
j_call: TRBJ2-7
cdr3_aa: CARGSGTDYEQYF
cdr3_nt: TGTGCCAGGGGATCCGGGACGGACTACGAGCAGTACTTC

v_call: TRBV7-6
d_call: TRBD2
clone_size: medium-sized
j_call: TRBJ2-3
cdr3_aa: CASSFKLRSPRLAEVGPDTQYF
cdr3_nt: TGTGCCAGCAGCTTTAAGCTAAGAAGTCCCCGACTAGCGGAAGTTGGCCCAGATACGCAGTATTTT

v_call: TRBV6-5
d_call: .
clone_size: medium-sized
j_call: TRBJ2-5
cdr3_aa: CASSLAGTKEETQYF
cdr3_nt: TGTGCCAGCAGTTTGGCCGGGACCAAAGAAGAGACCCAGTACTTC

v_call: TRBV4-1
d_call: .
clone_size: medium-sized
j_call: TRBJ2-7
cdr3_aa: CASSQETGSSYEQYF
cdr3_nt: TGCGCCAGCAGCCAAGAAACTGGCAGCTCCTACGAGCAGTACTTC

v_call: TRBV27
d_call: .
clone_size: few
j_call: TRBJ1-6
cdr3_aa: CASSISKTWPLHF
cdr3_nt: TGTGCCAGCAGCATTTCTAAGACGTGGCCCCTCCACTTT

v_call: TRBV6-4
d_call: .
clone_size: .
j_call: TRBJ2-7
cdr3_aa: CASSEALLGGLTYEQYF
cdr3_nt: TGTGCCAGCAGTGAAGCGCTTCTGGGAGGTCTGACCTACGAGCAGTACTTC

v_call: TRBV6-1
d_call: .
clone_size: few
j_call: TRBJ2-2
cdr3_aa: CAILMENTGELFF
cdr3_nt: TGTGCCATCCTAATGGAGAACACCGGGGAGCTGTTTTTT

v_call: TRBV27
d_call: .
clone_size: .
j_call: TRBJ2-7
cdr3_aa: CASSLGGPEQYF
cdr3_nt: TGTGCCAGCAGTTTAGGGGGCCCCGAGCAGTACTTC

v_call: TRBV4-1
d_call: TRBD2
clone_size: few
j_call: TRBJ2-1
cdr3_aa: CASSQAEGLAAYNEQFF
cdr3_nt: TGCGCCAGCAGCCAAGCGGAGGGACTAGCGGCTTACAATGAGCAGTTCTTC

v_call: TRBV6-5
d_call: .
clone_size: .
j_call: TRBJ1-6
cdr3_aa: CASSSIWGDYNSPLHF
cdr3_nt: TGTGCCAGCAGTTCCATATGGGGAGACTATAATTCACCCCTCCACTTT

v_call: TRBV4-1
d_call: TRBD1
clone_size: few
j_call: TRBJ2-7
cdr3_aa: CASSQTGQGAYEQYF
cdr3_nt: TGCGCCAGCAGCCAGACCGGACAGGGGGCCTACGAGCAGTACTTC

v_call: TRBV11-2
d_call: .
clone_size: few
j_call: TRBJ1-6
cdr3_aa: CASSLEFAVYNSPLHF
cdr3_nt: TGTGCCAGCAGCTTAGAATTTGCAGTCTATAATTCACCCCTCCACTTT

v_call: TRBV5-6
d_call: .
clone_size: .
j_call: TRBJ2-1
cdr3_aa: CASSLKTGSYNEQFF
cdr3_nt: TGTGCCAGCAGCTTGAAAACAGGCTCCTACAATGAGCAGTTCTTC

v_call: TRBV28
d_call: TRBD1
clone_size: few
j_call: TRBJ2-7
cdr3_aa: CASSFYRGGYEQYF
cdr3_nt: TGTGCCAGCAGTTTCTACAGGGGTGGCTACGAGCAGTACTTC

v_call: TRBV19
d_call: TRBD1
clone_size: .
j_call: TRBJ1-5
cdr3_aa: CAGGQGGNQPQHF
cdr3_nt: TGTGCCGGAGGACAGGGAGGCAATCAGCCCCAGCATTTT

v_call: TRBV6-5
d_call: .
clone_size: medium-sized
j_call: TRBJ2-2
cdr3_aa: CASSLGYTGELFF
cdr3_nt: TGTGCCAGCAGTCTCGGTTACACCGGGGAGCTGTTTTTT

v_call: TRBV30
d_call: .
clone_size: few
j_call: TRBJ1-6
cdr3_aa: CAWSALIAPSPLHF
cdr3_nt: TGTGCCTGGAGTGCCCTCATCGCGCCGTCTCCCCTCCACTTT

v_call: TRBV29-1
d_call: .
clone_size: few
j_call: TRBJ2-5
cdr3_aa: CSVGVRQGRGETQYF
cdr3_nt: TGCAGCGTTGGGGTCCGGCAGGGACGGGGAGAGACCCAGTACTTC

v_call: TRBV27
d_call: TRBD2
clone_size: .
j_call: TRBJ2-1
cdr3_aa: CASRLAGDHNEQFF
cdr3_nt: TGTGCCAGCAGACTAGCGGGAGATCACAATGAGCAGTTCTTC

v_call: TRBV6-1
d_call: TRBD2
clone_size: few
j_call: TRBJ2-1
cdr3_aa: CASCHWGEGQQFF
cdr3_nt: TGTGCCAGTTGCCATTGGGGGGAGGGGCAGCAGTTCTTC

v_call: TRBV27
d_call: .
clone_size: medium-sized
j_call: TRBJ1-1
cdr3_aa: CASSWGGSTEAFF
cdr3_nt: TGTGCCAGCAGTTGGGGGGGTTCCACTGAAGCTTTCTTT

v_call: TRBV11-1
d_call: .
clone_size: .
j_call: TRBJ2-3
cdr3_aa: CATSQFTDTQYF
cdr3_nt: TGTGCCACCTCACAGTTCACAGATACGCAGTATTTT

v_call: TRBV6-1
d_call: TRBD2
clone_size: .
j_call: TRBJ2-2
cdr3_aa: CASRLAGAGELFF
cdr3_nt: TGTGCCAGCAGGCTAGCGGGAGCCGGGGAGCTGTTTTTT

v_call: TRBV15
d_call: .
clone_size: few
j_call: TRBJ2-7
cdr3_aa: CATSRGVRTYEQYF
cdr3_nt: TGTGCCACCAGCAGGGGGGTCCGAACCTACGAGCAGTACTTC

v_call: TRBV6-1
d_call: TRBD1
clone_size: few
j_call: TRBJ1-2
cdr3_aa: CASSEEPRGPGYGYTF
cdr3_nt: TGTGCCAGCAGTGAGGAACCCAGGGGGCCGGGCTATGGCTACACCTTC

v_call: TRBV18
d_call: .
clone_size: few
j_call: TRBJ2-3
cdr3_aa: CASSFLGQSDTQYF
cdr3_nt: TGTGCCAGCTCATTTTTAGGCCAGTCGGATACGCAGTATTTT